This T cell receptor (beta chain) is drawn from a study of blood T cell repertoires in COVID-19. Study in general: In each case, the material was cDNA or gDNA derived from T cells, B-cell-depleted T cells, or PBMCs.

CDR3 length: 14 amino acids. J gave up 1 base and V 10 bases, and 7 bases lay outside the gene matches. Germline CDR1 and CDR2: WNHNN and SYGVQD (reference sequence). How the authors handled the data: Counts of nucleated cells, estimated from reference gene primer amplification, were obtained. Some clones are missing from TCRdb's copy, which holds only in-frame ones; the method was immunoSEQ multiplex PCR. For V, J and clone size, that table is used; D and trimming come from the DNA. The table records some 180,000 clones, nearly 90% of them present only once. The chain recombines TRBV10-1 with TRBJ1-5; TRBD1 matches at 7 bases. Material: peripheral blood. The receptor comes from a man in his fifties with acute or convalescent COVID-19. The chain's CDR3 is CAIKDRYSNQPQHF. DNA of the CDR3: TGCGCCATTAAGGACAGGTACAGCAATCAGCCCCAGCATTTT.